This T cell receptor (beta chain) originates from a study of T cells in women clearing cervical HPV infection (dated by TCRdb to 2016 to 2019). About the full investigation: Cases were under 30 women with histologically confirmed HPV16-related CIN3 or worse, including a couple of invasive cancers. Blood from cases was collected at the visit where the lesion was first found, while blood from controls was collected once the infection could no longer be detected. Among cases, blood sampling occurred a median of 149 days after lesion detection, with an interquartile range of roughly 85 to 200 days. Five blinded duplicates per group were added as quality controls, giving 60 or so samples: some 50 participants and roughly ten replicates. The 25 or so controls were women who cleared a single incident HPV16 infection within 12 months without developing precancer or cancer. In the parent cohort, around 9,900 women aged 18 or older were enrolled in Guanacaste, Costa Rica, during about 1993 to 1995 and then followed for less than 8 years. Cases were matched to controls by age within five years and by the year the sample was collected. Since HLA typing was available for only a few women, HLA type could not be ruled out as a confounder. An exploratory proof-of-principle case-control study, nested within the Guanacaste HPV Natural History Study in Costa Rica, was conducted to compare TCR repertoires across cervical HPV16 outcomes. Cases had a median age of approximately 32 years compared with 37 to 40 for controls, and baseline characteristics showed no significant differences between the groups.

CDR1 and CDR2, looked up from the germline V gene, are MNHNS and SASEGT. The CDR3 numbers 16 residues from cysteine through phenylalanine. Part of the CDR3 DNA is given, 39 bases translated from base 1. Every participant had a single incident cervical HPV16 infection, and women with prevalent HPV16 infections were excluded. Cervical HPV DNA was detected with MY09/MY11 PCR, and genotyping was done by dot-blot hybridization. Approximately 16 mL of heparinized blood were centrifuged, and the buffy coat was aliquoted, frozen at -30°C, then stored at -80°C. QIAGEN kits were used to extract genomic DNA from buffy coat specimens. For this clone: Its antigen target is currently unknown. The read terminates 3 residues before the CDR3 end, so the remaining end is supplied by the germline J gene.

Using the immunoSEQ assay, multiplex PCR amplified TCR beta CDR3 regions from an average of about 1,300 ng of genomic DNA per sample. To correct primer bias, the assay used a complete synthetic TCR repertoire to set an amplification baseline. Amplicons were sequenced on the Illumina platform. Per the authors' processing: Sequences were error-corrected by clustering with frequency ratios and a modified nearest-neighbor algorithm and were then analyzed in the immunoSEQ Analyzer with IMGT gene definitions. At each rarefaction depth, TCR richness and evenness were averaged across 20 rarefaction repeats, and samples with fewer sequences than that depth were excluded. Wilcoxon rank sum tests with FDR correction were used to compare relative abundances of V, D and J genes between the groups. An intraclass correlation of around 96% for TCR richness and an average of about 82% across some 66 gene segments were obtained from the blinded duplicates. What TCRdb holds here is the immuneACCESS table cut down to in-frame rearrangements. Part of the clones is not present; checked against another copy, under half of the missing clones reflect an unresolved V gene, and the others are unexplained. D and trimming come from the DNA, and the V and J calls and clone size come from that table. The sample's table covers roughly 30,000 clones. More than 8% of the sample lies in the top ten.

What the work shows at the level of the full study, not this receptor alone: Cases had lower TRBV6-7 relative abundance than controls (around 0.11% versus 0.15%; Bonferroni P = 0.0008). T-cell numbers per sample were unknown, so richness differences could reflect varying T-cell content rather than repertoire biology. Because of the cross-sectional design, the study could not determine whether the associations came before infection or resulted from infection, and neither effector/memory subsets nor HPV-specific T cells were isolated. Random forest classifiers that combined richness and V gene abundances separated cases from controls with an estimated AUC of less than 0.85. TCR repertoire richness was significantly higher in CIN3+ cases than in controls across sequencing depths, while evenness did not differ.

The chain uses TRBV6-1 and TRBJ1-1; the D gene is possibly TRBD1, with 5 bases matching. Material: blood buffy coat. The sequence came from a woman between 18 and 70 years old with a cervical HPV16 infection that either progressed to CIN3+ or cleared (not recorded which). The sequenced CDR3 bases are TGTGCCAGCAGTGAAGCGCTAGGGGTAGCAGCCTACGAG. Translation gives CASSEALGVAAYE. The full CDR3 is CASSEALGVAAYEAFF.